This T cell receptor beta chain emerged from a study of cytomegalovirus exposure and HLA in healthy donors. Turning to the study itself: Under 90% of 350 to 400 genotyped donors fell in the Caucasian-associated ancestry cluster. Study-wide results and limits: Per a prior analysis, the majority of TCR beta V segments were productive roughly 90% or roughly 30% of the time.

PCR amplification relied on 60 Vbeta primers (plus 13 Jbeta primers). Repertoires were generated with immunoSEQ multiplex PCR, while TCRdb's copy carries only in-frame clones and drops some. The table lists 70,000 to 95,000 clones, 81% of them singletons. CDR1 is MGHRA, CDR2 YSYEKL, per germline. The CDR3 consists of 14 residues. The V and J ends lost 1 base and 1 base respectively, with 7 bases between them. About this clone itself: What it binds is not known.

This chain connects TRBV4-1 to TRBJ1-2; D ambiguous. Sequencing was carried out using PBMCs. This clonotype originated in a woman aged 30 to 39 in good health and CMV-seronegative. CDR3 bases: TGCGCCAGCAGCCAAGTCGGAGATAACTATGGCTACACCTTC. It is translated as CASSQVGDNYGYTF.